This TCR beta chain was recovered during a study of blood T cell repertoires in COVID-19. CDR1 and CDR2 (germline): SGHRS, YFSETQ. The V end lost 4 bases, the J end lost 2 bases, and 9 bases lay between the germline ends. The CDR3 spans 13 residues. How the authors handled the data: Reference gene primer amplification gave nucleated cell count estimates. Profiled with immunoSEQ multiplex PCR; TCRdb holds only in-frame clones, not every one. For V, J and clone size, that table is used; D and trimming come from the DNA. The sample yields 300,000 to 350,000 clones, approximately 86% seen once. The J gene is TRBJ1-2, the V gene TRBV5-1, with unresolved D. The source is a woman between 18 and 29 years old who had recovered from COVID-19. Sequenced: PBMCs or T cells enriched from blood (not recorded which). CDR3 residues: CASSPTPNYGYTF. In DNA, the CDR3 is TGCGCCAGCAGCCCCACACCGAACTATGGCTACACCTTC.